What follows is one T cell receptor beta chain and its context. Its antigen is not known. The read ends 3 residues shy of where the CDR3 ends; the end is completed using the germline J gene. This specimen comes from a study of T cells in women clearing cervical HPV infection. For the study at large: Case blood was drawn when the lesion was first found; control blood after infection became undetectable.

This CDR3 has 18 amino acids. The V gene end was trimmed by 4 bases and the J gene end by 5 bases; junction bases not matched to a gene: 18. Germline lookup yields CDR1 MNHEY and CDR2 SMNVEV (reference sequence). Regarding the study as a whole: Combining TCR richness with V gene abundances gave approximately 0.84 AUC.

Libraries were prepared by immunoSEQ multiplex PCR; TCRdb keeps only in-frame clonotypes and omits some of them. Its table records more than 25,000 clones. The sample consisted of blood buffy coat. The receptor comes from a woman between 18 and 70 years old with a cervical HPV16 infection that either progressed to CIN3+ or cleared (not recorded which). This chain joins TRBV27 and TRBJ2-7, with TRBD1 matching over 9 bases. The CDR3 loop is CASSSFALLGQGSHEQYF. The CDR3 bases that were read are TGTGCCAGCAGTTCCTTTGCCCTTTTGGGACAGGGCAGCCACGAG.